This is a list of T cell receptor beta chains from one sample in a study of blood T cell repertoires in COVID-19. Measured with immunoSEQ multiplex PCR; TCRdb has only the in-frame clones, and not every one. The data contain 85,000 to 95,000 clones, less than 90% of them singletons. Sequencing used peripheral blood. These receptors all stem from an elderly woman with acute or convalescent COVID-19. Each CDR3 is given with its conserved first and last residue. Fields, in order: D gene, V gene, J gene, CDR3 DNA, CDR3 protein. D genes are given only for firm matches.

NA	TRBV15	TRBJ1-5	TGTGCCACCAGCCTCGACAGTCAGCCCCAGCATTTT	CATSLDSQPQHF
TRBD1	TRBV5-8	TRBJ1-3	TGTGCCAGCAGCTTGGACAGGGGAGGAAACACCATATATTTT	CASSLDRGGNTIYF
TRBD2	TRBV10-3	TRBJ2-7	TGTGCCATCGCAAGCGGGGGGGCGGGTGAGCAGTACTTC	CAIASGGAGEQYF
TRBD1	TRBV5-4	TRBJ1-1	TGTGCCAGCAGCAGCGGGACAGGGACCAGGACTGAAGCTTTCTTT	CASSSGTGTRTEAFF
TRBD1	TRBV7-7	TRBJ2-5	TGTGCTAGCAGCCCGGACAGGCAAGAGACCCAGTACTTC	CASSPDRQETQYF
NA	TRBV30	TRBJ2-4	TGTGCGGGGGGTCCGACTATCTTAGCCAAAAACATTCAGTACTTC	CAGGPTILAKNIQYF
NA	TRBV7-9	TRBJ2-5	TGTGCCAGCAGCTCGCCGACACATCAAGAGACCCAGTACTTC	CASSSPTHQETQYF
NA	TRBV7-2	TRBJ2-4	TGTGCCAGCAGCTTTGGAGGCGGGGTGCGCATTCAGTACTTT	CASSFGGGVRIQYF
NA	TRBV28	TRBJ1-5	TGTGCCAGCAGCCCAAACAGGGACGGGAGCAATCAGCCCCAGCATTTT	CASSPNRDGSNQPQHF
TRBD2	TRBV27	TRBJ2-1	TGTGCCAGCAGTTTACGGTCTAGCGGGGGCCATAGCTCCTACAATGAGCAGTTCTTC	CASSLRSSGGHSSYNEQFF
NA	TRBV9	TRBJ2-1	TGTGCCAGCAGCATCGTACAGGGCAATGAGCAGTTCTTC	CASSIVQGNEQFF
NA	TRBV18	TRBJ2-2	TGTGCCAGCTCACCCCCCGAGGGCCTCACCGGGGAGCTGTTTTTT	CASSPPEGLTGELFF